These 8 T cell receptor beta chains originate from one sample sequenced in a study of blood T cell repertoires in COVID-19. Only in-frame clones appear in the TCRdb table, and some are missing; sequencing was by immunoSEQ multiplex PCR. The data hold about 140,000 clones, with roughly 84% observed a single time. Sample: PBMCs or T cells enriched from blood (not recorded which). Receptors were obtained from a man in his forties with acute COVID-19.

The V call is TRBV2, the J call TRBJ1-2; TRBD1 aligns across 7 bases. V shed 3 bases and J 5 bases; nucleotides not matched to a gene: 3. Per the germline V gene, CDR1 is SNHLY and CDR2 is FYNNEI. CDR3 length equals 13 residues. The chain's CDR3 is CASSETGRYGYTF. The DNA for the CDR3 is TGTGCCAGCAGTGAGACAGGGCGGTATGGCTACACCTTC.

V gene TRBV12-3 or TRBV12-4 combines with J gene TRBJ2-7, with D tentatively TRBD1 (5 bases). The CDR3 sequence is 13 residues long. The V gene lost 3 bases and the J gene lost 3 bases, with 9 bases spanning the gap. CDR3 nucleotide sequence: TGTGCCAGCAGTTTGGACACCGACTACGAGCAGTACTTC. It yields the protein CASSLDTDYEQYF.

The chain combines TRBV3-1 (or the pseudogene TRBV3-2) with TRBJ2-5; TRBD2 aligns across 7 bases. The CDR3 has 16 amino acids. With V trimmed by 3 bases and J by 2 bases, 9 bases remained unmatched. The germline V gene has CDR1 LGHDT and CDR2 YNNKEL (reference sequence). CDR3 protein: CASSQPYSGLQETQYF. The CDR3 DNA sequence: TGTGCCAGCAGCCAGCCATATAGCGGGCTTCAAGAGACCCAGTACTTC.

The V gene is TRBV21-1, the J gene TRBJ1-5; TRBD1 is the table's D call, not checked against the DNA. TRBV21-1 is annotated as a pseudogene. CDR3 size: 18 residues. The CDR3 coding sequence is TGTGCCAGCAGCAAAGCGGTCCGGGACAATAGGAGCAATCAGCCCCAGCATTTT. Its protein product is CASSKAVRDNRSNQPQHF.

The genes are TRBV5-8 and TRBJ1-1; the match to TRBD1 covers 7 bases. The CDR3 totals 15 residues. CDR1 and CDR2 (germline): SGHTS, YDEGEE. The trim removed 5 bases at V and 1 base at J, leaving 8 bases unmatched. CDR3 in amino acids: CASRGTAIGNTEAFF. The CDR3 DNA follows: TGTGCCAGCAGAGGGACAGCAATCGGGAACACTGAAGCTTTCTTT. The full variable domain, with the rest looked up from reference TRBV5-8 and TRBJ1-1, is EAGVTQSPTHLIKTRGQQATLRCSPISGHTSVYWYQQALGLGLQFLLWYDEGEERNRGNFPPRFSGRQFPNYSSELNVNALELEDSALYLCASRGTAIGNTEAFFGQGTRLTVV.

The chain has TRBV3-1 (or the pseudogene TRBV3-2) and TRBJ2-2; weak D call: TRBD1 (6 bases). Per germline, CDR1 LGHDT and CDR2 YNNKEL (reference sequence). This CDR3 has 12 amino acids. Trimming stripped 4 bases from V and 6 bases from J, with 6 bases between. The CDR3 loop reads CASSPGAGELFF. The CDR3, as DNA: TGTGCCAGCAGCCCAGGGGCCGGGGAGCTGTTTTTT.

The chain links TRBV28 to TRBJ2-5; TRBD2 matches 9 bases. Germline V gene lookup returns CDR1 MDHEN and CDR2 SYDVKM. V dropped 8 bases and J dropped 2; count of bases not matched to a gene: 9. The CDR3 spans 15 residues. As DNA, the CDR3 is TGTGCCAGCGGAGTTTCGCTAGCGGGGCAAGAGACCCAGTACTTC. Encoded protein: CASGVSLAGQETQYF.

The chain employs TRBV15 and TRBJ1-5; D not resolved. The CDR3 length is 15 residues. The germline CDR1 and CDR2 sequences are LNHNV and YYDKDF (reference sequence). Trimming left V 0 bases short and J 6 bases short, with 12 bases between. In nucleotides, the CDR3 is TGTGCCACCAGCAGAGATAAGGTTAGAGGTCAGCCCCAGCATTTT. Its protein product is CATSRDKVRGQPQHF.